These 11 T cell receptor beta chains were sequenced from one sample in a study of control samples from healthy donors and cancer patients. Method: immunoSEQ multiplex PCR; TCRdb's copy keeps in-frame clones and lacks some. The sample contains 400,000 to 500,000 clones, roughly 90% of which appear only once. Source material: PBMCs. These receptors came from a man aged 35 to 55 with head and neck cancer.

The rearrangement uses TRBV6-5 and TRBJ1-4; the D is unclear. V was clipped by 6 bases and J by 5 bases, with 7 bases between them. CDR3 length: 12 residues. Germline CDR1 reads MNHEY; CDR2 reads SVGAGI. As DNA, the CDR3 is TGTGCCAGCAGAGCCCCAAATGAAAAACTGTTTTTT. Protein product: CASRAPNEKLFF.

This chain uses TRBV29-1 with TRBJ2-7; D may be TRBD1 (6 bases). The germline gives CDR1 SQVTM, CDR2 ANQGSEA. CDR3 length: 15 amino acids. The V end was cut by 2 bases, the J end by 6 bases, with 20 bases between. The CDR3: CSVETRGRASREQYF. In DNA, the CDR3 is TGCAGCGTTGAAACCAGGGGCAGGGCGAGTCGCGAGCAGTACTTC.

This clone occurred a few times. The CDR3 spells CASSLYSNTEAFF. The CDR3 nucleotides are TGTGCCAGCAGTTTATATTCGAACACTGAAGCTTTCTTT. The chain joins TRBV12-3 or TRBV12-4 to TRBJ1-1; D is undetermined. This CDR3 comprises 13 residues. The V and J ends lost 2 bases and 1 base respectively, with 5 bases between them.

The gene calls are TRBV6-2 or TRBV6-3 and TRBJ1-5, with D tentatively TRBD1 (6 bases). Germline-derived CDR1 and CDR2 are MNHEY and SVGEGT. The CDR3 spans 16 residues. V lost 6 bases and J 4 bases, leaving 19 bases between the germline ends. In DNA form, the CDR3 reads TGTGCCAGCAGCCGAAGGACAGTTAACGAAAATCAGCCCCAGCATTTT. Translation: CASSRRTVNENQPQHF.

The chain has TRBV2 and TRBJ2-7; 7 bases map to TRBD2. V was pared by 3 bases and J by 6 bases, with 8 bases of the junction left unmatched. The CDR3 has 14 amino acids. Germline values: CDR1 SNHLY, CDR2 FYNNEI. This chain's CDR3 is CASSEGGVRIEQYF. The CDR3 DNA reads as TGTGCCAGCAGTGAGGGGGGGGTCCGTATCGAGCAGTACTTC.

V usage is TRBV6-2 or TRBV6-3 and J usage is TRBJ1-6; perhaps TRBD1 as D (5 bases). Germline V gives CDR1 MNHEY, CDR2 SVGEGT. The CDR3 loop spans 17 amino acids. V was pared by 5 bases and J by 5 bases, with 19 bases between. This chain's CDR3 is CASSLTGTALNNSPLHF. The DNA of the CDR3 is TGTGCCAGCAGTCTTACGGGGACGGCCCTCAATAATTCACCCCTCCACTTT.

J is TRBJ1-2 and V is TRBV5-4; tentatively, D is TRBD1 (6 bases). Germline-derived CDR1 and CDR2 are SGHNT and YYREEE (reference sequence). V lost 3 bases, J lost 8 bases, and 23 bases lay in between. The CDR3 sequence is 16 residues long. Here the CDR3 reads CASSWGEGDGSGGYTF. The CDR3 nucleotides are TGTGCCAGCAGCTGGGGTGAGGGGGACGGCTCGGGGGGCTACACCTTC.

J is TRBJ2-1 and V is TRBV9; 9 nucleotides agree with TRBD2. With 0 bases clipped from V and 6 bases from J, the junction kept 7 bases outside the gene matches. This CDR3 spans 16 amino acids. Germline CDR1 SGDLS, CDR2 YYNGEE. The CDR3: CASSVVSGSGGNEQFF. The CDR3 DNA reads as TGTGCCAGCAGCGTAGTAAGCGGTAGCGGGGGCAATGAGCAGTTCTTC.

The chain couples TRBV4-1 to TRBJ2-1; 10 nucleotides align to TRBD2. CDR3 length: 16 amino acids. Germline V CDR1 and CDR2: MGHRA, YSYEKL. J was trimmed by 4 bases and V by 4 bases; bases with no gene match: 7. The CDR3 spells CASSPSQRGGYNEQFF. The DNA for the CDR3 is TGCGCCAGCAGCCCTTCTCAGCGGGGGGGTTACAATGAGCAGTTCTTC.

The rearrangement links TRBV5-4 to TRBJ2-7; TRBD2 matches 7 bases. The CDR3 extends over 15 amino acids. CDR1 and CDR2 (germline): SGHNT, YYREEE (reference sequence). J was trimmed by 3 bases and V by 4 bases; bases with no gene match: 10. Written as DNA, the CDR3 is TGTGCCAGCAGCGGCGGCGGGACTAACCGCTACGAGCAGTACTTC. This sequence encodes CASSGGGTNRYEQYF.

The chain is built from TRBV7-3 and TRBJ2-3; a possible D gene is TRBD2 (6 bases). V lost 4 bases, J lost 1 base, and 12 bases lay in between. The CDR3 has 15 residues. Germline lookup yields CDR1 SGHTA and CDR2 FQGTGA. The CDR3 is CASSSAGRGTDTQYF. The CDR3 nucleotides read TGTGCCAGCAGCTCAGCGGGTCGGGGCACAGATACGCAGTATTTT.